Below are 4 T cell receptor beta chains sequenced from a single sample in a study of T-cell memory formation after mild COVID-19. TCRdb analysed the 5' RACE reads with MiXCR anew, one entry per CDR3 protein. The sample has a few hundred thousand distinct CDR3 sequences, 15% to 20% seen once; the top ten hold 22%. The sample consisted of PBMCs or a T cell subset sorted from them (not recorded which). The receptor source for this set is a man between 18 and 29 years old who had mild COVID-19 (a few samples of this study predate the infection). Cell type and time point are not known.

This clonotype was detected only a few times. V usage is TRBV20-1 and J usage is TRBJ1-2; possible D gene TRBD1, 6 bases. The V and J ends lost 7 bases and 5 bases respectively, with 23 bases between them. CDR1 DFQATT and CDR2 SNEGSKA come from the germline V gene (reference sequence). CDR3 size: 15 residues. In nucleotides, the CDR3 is TGCAGTGTCTCGCCCGGGGGGCGGACAGCGTATGGCTACACCTTC. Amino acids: CSVSPGGRTAYGYTF.

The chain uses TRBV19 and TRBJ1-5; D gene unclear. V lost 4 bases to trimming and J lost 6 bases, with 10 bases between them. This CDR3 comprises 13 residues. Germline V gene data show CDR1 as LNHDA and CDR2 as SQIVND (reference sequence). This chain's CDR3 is CASSRTASQPQHF. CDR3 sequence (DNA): TGTGCCAGTAGTAGAACAGCTAGTCAGCCCCAGCATTTT.

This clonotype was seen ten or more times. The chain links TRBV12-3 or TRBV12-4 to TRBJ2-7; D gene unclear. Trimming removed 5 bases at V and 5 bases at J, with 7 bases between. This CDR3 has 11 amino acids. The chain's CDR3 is CASSLTHEQYF. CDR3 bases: TGTGCCAGCAGTCTAACCCACGAGCAGTACTTC.

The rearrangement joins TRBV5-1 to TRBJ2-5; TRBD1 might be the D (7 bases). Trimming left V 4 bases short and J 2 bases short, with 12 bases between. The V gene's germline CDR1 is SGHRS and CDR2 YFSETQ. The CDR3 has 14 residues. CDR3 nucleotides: TGCGCCAGCAGCGGAGGGACAGAGCAAGAGACCCAGTACTTC. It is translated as CASSGGTEQETQYF.